The 9 T cell receptor beta chains in this list originate from one sample, sequenced in a study of T cell responses to AZD1222 COVID-19 vaccine. Here immunoSEQ multiplex PCR was the method, and the copy in TCRdb shows in-frame clones only, minus some. The repertoire holds some 140,000 clones, about 88% seen once, with roughly 2.9% in the top ten. The starting material was peripheral blood, obtained on day 0 of AZD1222 vaccination. The receptors here all came from an adult in good health.

This rearrangement joins TRBV5-1 to TRBJ1-4, with D maybe TRBD1 (6 bases). CDR1 and CDR2 from the germline V gene are SGHRS and YFSETQ. The CDR3 sequence is 15 residues long. Trimming left V 0 bases short and J 7 bases short, with 13 bases between. The CDR3 bases are TGCGCCAGCAGCTTGGTCAGGGAACAGGGTGAAAAACTGTTTTTT. Translation gives CASSLVREQGEKLFF.

This clone was seen more than once but under ten times. The chain is built from TRBV5-1 and TRBJ2-5; D possibly corresponds to TRBD1 (5 bases). The CDR3 runs to 15 residues. CDR1 is SGHRS, CDR2 YFSETQ, per germline. V was cut by 1 base and J by 5 bases, with 15 bases left in between. CDR3 amino acids: CASSLIARAEETQYF. CDR3 DNA sequence: TGCGCCAGCAGCTTGATCGCCAGGGCCGAGGAGACCCAGTACTTC.

V gene TRBV6-2 or TRBV6-3 combines with J gene TRBJ2-1; TRBD2 matches at 11 bases. The V and J ends lost 2 bases and 6 bases, in that order; junction bases with no gene match: 3. CDR1 is MNHEY, CDR2 SVGEGT, per germline. This CDR3 contains 15 residues. The CDR3: CASSYASGGTNEQFF. The CDR3 DNA reads as TGTGCCAGCAGTTACGCTAGCGGGGGGACCAATGAGCAGTTCTTC.

This clone was picked up one time. V gene TRBV10-3 combines with J gene TRBJ2-1; TRBD1 matches 8 bases. The CDR3 covers 17 residues. Trimming took 5 bases from V and 7 from J; bases not matched to a gene: 16. Germline values: CDR1 ENHRY, CDR2 SYGVKD. CDR3 DNA sequence: TGTGCCATCAGTCCCCCAGGGGGCAGGGGTTCTTGGAATGAGCAGTTCTTC. Translation gives CAISPPGGRGSWNEQFF.

The table lists this clone with a few counts. V and J are TRBV25-1 and TRBJ1-2, with D uncertain. The CDR3 is 13 amino acids. The germline V gene encodes CDR1 MGHDK and CDR2 SYGVNS. Trimming shortened V by 2 bases and J by 4 bases, and 8 bases separated the two germline ends. The CDR3 spells CASSEDGFYGYTF. The CDR3 DNA is TGTGCCAGCAGTGAAGATGGCTTCTATGGCTACACCTTC.

V gene TRBV6-2 or TRBV6-3 combines with J gene TRBJ1-6; D unclear. This CDR3 is 15 amino acids long. CDR1 MNHEY and CDR2 SVGEGT come from the germline V gene. With 2 bases removed from V and 9 bases from J, the gap between germline ends came to 14 bases. Here the CDR3 reads CASSYTAPNRSPLHF. The CDR3 bases are TGTGCCAGCAGTTACACCGCCCCAAACCGTTCACCCCTCCACTTT.

In this sample, this clone turned up once. V gene TRBV10-3 combines with J gene TRBJ2-3; the D is unclear. The length of the CDR3 is 12 residues. Trimming shortened V by 6 bases and J by 6 bases, and 10 bases separated the two germline ends. The germline gives CDR1 ENHRY, CDR2 SYGVKD. CDR3 bases: TGTGCCATCAGGTCCTTGGGGGATACGCAGTATTTT. This translates into CAIRSLGDTQYF.

The chain is built from TRBV12-2 and TRBJ1-5; TRBD1 is the table's D call, not checked against the DNA. TRBV12-2 is recorded as a pseudogene. The CDR3 covers 14 residues. CDR3 sequence (DNA): TGTGCAAGTCGCTGCGAGGGGGCTCTACGGCCCCAGCATTTT. It yields the protein CASRCEGALRPQHF.

This chain connects TRBV3-1 (or the pseudogene TRBV3-2) to TRBJ2-7; D unclear. V was shortened by 5 bases and J by 0 bases, with 11 bases between the two germline ends. This CDR3 region has 14 residues. CDR1 is LGHDT and CDR2 is YNNKEL in the germline V gene (reference sequence). CDR3 nucleotides: TGTGCCAGCAGCTTAAGCCAGGTCTCCTACGAGCAGTACTTC. This sequence encodes CASSLSQVSYEQYF.